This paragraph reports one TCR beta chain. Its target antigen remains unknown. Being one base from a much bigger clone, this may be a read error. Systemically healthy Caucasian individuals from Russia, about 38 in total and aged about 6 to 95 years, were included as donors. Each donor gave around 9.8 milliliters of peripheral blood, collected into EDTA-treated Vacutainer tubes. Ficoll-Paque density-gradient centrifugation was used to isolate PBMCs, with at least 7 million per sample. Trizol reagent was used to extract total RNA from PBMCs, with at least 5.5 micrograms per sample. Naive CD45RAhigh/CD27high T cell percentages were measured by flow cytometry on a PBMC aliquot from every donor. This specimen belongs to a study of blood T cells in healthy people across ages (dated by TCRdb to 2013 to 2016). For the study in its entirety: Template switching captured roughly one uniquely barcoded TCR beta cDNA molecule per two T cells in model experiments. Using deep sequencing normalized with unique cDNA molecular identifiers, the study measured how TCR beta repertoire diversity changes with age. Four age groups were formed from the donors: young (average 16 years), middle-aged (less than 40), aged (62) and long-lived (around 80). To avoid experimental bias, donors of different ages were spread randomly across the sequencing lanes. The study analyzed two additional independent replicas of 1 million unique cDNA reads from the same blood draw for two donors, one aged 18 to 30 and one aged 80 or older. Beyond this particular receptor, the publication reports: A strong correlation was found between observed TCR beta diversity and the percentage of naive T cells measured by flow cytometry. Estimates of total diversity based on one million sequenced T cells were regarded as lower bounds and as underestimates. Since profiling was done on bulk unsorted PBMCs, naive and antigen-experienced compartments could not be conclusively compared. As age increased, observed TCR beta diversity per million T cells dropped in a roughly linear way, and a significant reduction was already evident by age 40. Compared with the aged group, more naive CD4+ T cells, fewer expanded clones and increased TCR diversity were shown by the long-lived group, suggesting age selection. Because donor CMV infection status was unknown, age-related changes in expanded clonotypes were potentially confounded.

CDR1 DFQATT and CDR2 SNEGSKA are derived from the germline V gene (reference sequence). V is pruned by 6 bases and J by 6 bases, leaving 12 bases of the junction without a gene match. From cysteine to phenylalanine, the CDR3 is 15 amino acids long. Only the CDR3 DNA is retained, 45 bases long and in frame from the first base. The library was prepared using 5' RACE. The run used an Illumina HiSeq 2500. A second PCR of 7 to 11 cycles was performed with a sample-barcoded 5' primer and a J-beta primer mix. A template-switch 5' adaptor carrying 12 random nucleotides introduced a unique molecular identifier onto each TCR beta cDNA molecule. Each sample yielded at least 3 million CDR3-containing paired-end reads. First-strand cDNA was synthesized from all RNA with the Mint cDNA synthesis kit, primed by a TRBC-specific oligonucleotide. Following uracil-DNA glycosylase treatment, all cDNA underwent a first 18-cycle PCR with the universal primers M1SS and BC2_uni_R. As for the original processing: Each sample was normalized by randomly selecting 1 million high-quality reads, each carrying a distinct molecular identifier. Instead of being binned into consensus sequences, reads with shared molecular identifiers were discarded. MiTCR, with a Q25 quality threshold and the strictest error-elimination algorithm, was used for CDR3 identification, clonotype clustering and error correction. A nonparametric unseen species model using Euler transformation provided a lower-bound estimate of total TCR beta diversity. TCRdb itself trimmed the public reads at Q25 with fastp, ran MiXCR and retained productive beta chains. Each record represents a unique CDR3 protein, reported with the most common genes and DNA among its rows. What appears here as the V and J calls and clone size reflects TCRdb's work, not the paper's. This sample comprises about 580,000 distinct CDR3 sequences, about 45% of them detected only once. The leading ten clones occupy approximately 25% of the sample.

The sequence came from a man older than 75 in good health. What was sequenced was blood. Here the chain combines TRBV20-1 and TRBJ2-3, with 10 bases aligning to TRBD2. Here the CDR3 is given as CSAGRTSGGSDTQYF. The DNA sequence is TGCAGTGCGGGGCGGACTAGCGGTGGCAGTGATACGCAGTATTTT.